The rows below give T cell receptor beta chains drawn from one sample of a study of CD8+ T cells in alopecia areata. Only in-frame clones appear in the TCRdb table, and some are missing; sequencing was by immunoSEQ multiplex PCR. The data contain 200,000 to 250,000 clones, less than 75% of them singletons. The sequencing used CD4+ T cells sorted from blood, collected at week 4, from a patient treated with tofacitinib. These receptor sequences come from a human donor with alopecia areata. The CDR3 runs from the conserved cysteine through the conserved F or W. D genes are given only for firm matches. Some rows have no size entry. The others give once, few or many, or a class for an expanded clone.

d_gene: .
v_gene: TRBV5-1
j_gene: TRBJ2-5
abundance: .
CDR3aa: CASSLTGVGETQYF
CDR3nt: TGCGCCAGCAGCTTGACGGGGGTCGGAGAGACCCAGTACTTC

d_gene: TRBD1
v_gene: TRBV19
j_gene: TRBJ2-3
abundance: few
CDR3aa: CASKTTGAGTDTQYF
CDR3nt: TGTGCCAGTAAGACGACAGGGGCTGGCACAGATACGCAGTATTTT

d_gene: .
v_gene: TRBV28
j_gene: TRBJ2-5
abundance: .
CDR3aa: CASSPDDTTQYF
CDR3nt: TGTGCCAGCAGCCCCGATGATACCACCCAGTACTTC

d_gene: .
v_gene: TRBV4-3
j_gene: TRBJ2-3
abundance: .
CDR3aa: CASSQDEGFGGTQYF
CDR3nt: TGCGCCAGCAGCCAAGATGAGGGATTCGGGGGTACGCAGTATTTT

d_gene: .
v_gene: TRBV18
j_gene: TRBJ2-5
abundance: .
CDR3aa: CASSPALQETQYF
CDR3nt: TGTGCCAGCTCACCTGCCCTTCAAGAGACCCAGTACTTC

d_gene: TRBD1
v_gene: TRBV5-1
j_gene: TRBJ1-1
abundance: once
CDR3aa: CASSPRTGMNTEAFF
CDR3nt: TGCGCCAGCAGTCCGCGGACAGGGATGAACACTGAAGCTTTCTTT

d_gene: .
v_gene: TRBV18
j_gene: TRBJ2-3
abundance: few
CDR3aa: CASSPTGGLTDTQYF
CDR3nt: TGTGCCAGCTCACCTACCGGAGGGCTCACAGATACGCAGTATTTT

d_gene: .
v_gene: TRBV7-2
j_gene: TRBJ1-2
abundance: .
CDR3aa: CASSYSGLQGYTF
CDR3nt: TGTGCCAGCAGCTACTCGGGGTTGCAAGGCTACACCTTC

d_gene: .
v_gene: TRBV27
j_gene: TRBJ1-1
abundance: .
CDR3aa: CASRERNTEAFF
CDR3nt: TGTGCCAGCAGGGAGAGGAACACTGAAGCTTTCTTT

d_gene: .
v_gene: TRBV7-2
j_gene: TRBJ1-2
abundance: few
CDR3aa: CASSFKNSYGYTF
CDR3nt: TGTGCCAGCAGCTTCAAGAACTCCTATGGCTACACCTTC

d_gene: TRBD2
v_gene: TRBV10-3
j_gene: TRBJ2-7
abundance: .
CDR3aa: CAIGRVEYEQYF
CDR3nt: TGTGCCATCGGGAGGGTTGAGTACGAGCAGTACTTC

d_gene: .
v_gene: TRBV14
j_gene: TRBJ2-5
abundance: .
CDR3aa: CASSAGQRQETQYF
CDR3nt: TGTGCCAGCAGCGCAGGACAGCGCCAAGAGACCCAGTACTTC

d_gene: .
v_gene: TRBV4-3
j_gene: TRBJ1-2
abundance: .
CDR3aa: CASSQEKGYGYTF
CDR3nt: TGCGCCAGCAGCCAAGAAAAGGGCTATGGCTACACCTTC

d_gene: .
v_gene: TRBV7-2
j_gene: TRBJ2-7
abundance: .
CDR3aa: CASSIDLAGHLYEQYF
CDR3nt: TGTGCCAGCAGCATAGATCTGGCGGGCCACCTCTACGAGCAGTACTTC

d_gene: .
v_gene: TRBV28
j_gene: TRBJ2-6
abundance: few
CDR3aa: CASSPHITSGANVLTF
CDR3nt: TGTGCCAGCAGTCCCCATATTACATCTGGGGCCAACGTCCTGACTTTC

d_gene: TRBD2
v_gene: TRBV5-1
j_gene: TRBJ2-1
abundance: once
CDR3aa: CASSRGTSGGRSSYNEQFF
CDR3nt: TGCGCCAGCAGCCGTGGGACTAGCGGGGGGCGTAGCTCCTACAATGAGCAGTTCTTC

d_gene: .
v_gene: TRBV29-1
j_gene: TRBJ2-7
abundance: .
CDR3aa: CSGNQGHEQYF
CDR3nt: TGCAGCGGAAATCAGGGCCACGAGCAGTACTTC

d_gene: .
v_gene: TRBV5-6
j_gene: TRBJ1-5
abundance: .
CDR3aa: CASSLGGAGFGPQHF
CDR3nt: TGTGCCAGCAGCTTGGGAGGGGCTGGGTTTGGGCCCCAGCATTTT

d_gene: TRBD1
v_gene: TRBV5-1
j_gene: TRBJ2-7
abundance: .
CDR3aa: CASSLVGQGRNSYEQYF
CDR3nt: TGCGCCAGCAGCTTGGTAGGACAGGGGCGGAACTCCTACGAGCAGTACTTC

d_gene: .
v_gene: TRBV5-1
j_gene: TRBJ2-5
abundance: .
CDR3aa: CASSLGLRGSETQYF
CDR3nt: TGCGCCAGCAGCTTGGGGCTGCGGGGAAGCGAGACCCAGTACTTC

d_gene: .
v_gene: TRBV5-1
j_gene: TRBJ2-3
abundance: .
CDR3aa: CASSGISTDTQYF
CDR3nt: TGCGCCAGCAGCGGAATAAGCACAGATACGCAGTATTTT

d_gene: TRBD1
v_gene: TRBV9
j_gene: TRBJ1-2
abundance: .
CDR3aa: CASSGPGQGINYGYTF
CDR3nt: TGTGCCAGCAGCGGACCGGGACAGGGGATAAACTATGGCTACACCTTC

d_gene: TRBD2
v_gene: TRBV9
j_gene: TRBJ2-1
abundance: .
CDR3aa: CASSVERGATSYNEQFF
CDR3nt: TGTGCCAGCAGCGTAGAGCGGGGGGCCACCTCCTACAATGAGCAGTTCTTC